The 4 T cell receptor beta chains listed next were all sequenced from one sample in a study of immune cell composition in non-small cell lung cancer. Sequencing was performed with immunoSEQ multiplex PCR; in TCRdb, only in-frame clones are kept and a portion is missing. The sample yields 4,800 or so clones, over 65% seen once. Sequencing was done on a sample of lung tumor tissue. The receptors shown here come from a human donor with non-small cell lung cancer.

The CDR3 here is CASRDGKQSTGELFF. The CDR3 DNA reads TGTGCCAGCAGGGACGGGAAACAGTCCACCGGGGAGCTGTTTTTT. The gene calls are TRBV5-4 and TRBJ2-2; perhaps TRBD2 as D (5 bases). V lost 5 bases to trimming and J lost 4 bases, with 15 bases between them. The CDR3 is 15 amino acids. Germline CDR1 is SGHNT and CDR2 is YYREEE (reference sequence). The full variable domain, rest sourced from reference TRBV5-4 and TRBJ2-2, is ETGVTQSPTHLIKTRGQQVTLRCSSQSGHNTVSWYQQALGQGPQFIFQYYREEENGRGNFPPRFSGLQFPNYSSELNVNALELDDSALYLCASRDGKQSTGELFFGEGSRLTVL.

This clone was seen more than once but under ten times. The V gene is TRBV10-3, the J gene TRBJ2-7, with 9 bases lining up with TRBD1. CDR1 and CDR2 from the germline V gene are ENHRY and SYGVKD. The CDR3 is made up of 16 amino acids. V shed 0 bases and J 4 bases; nucleotides not matched to a gene: 7. CDR3 DNA sequence: TGTGCCATCAGTGAGTCGATCGGGACAGGGTCATACGAGCAGTACTTC. Translation: CAISESIGTGSYEQYF.

This clone rates as large. The V call is TRBV11-2, the J call TRBJ1-1, with D possibly TRBD1 on 5 matching bases. The germline gives CDR1 SGHAT, CDR2 FQNNGV. The CDR3 has 12 amino acids. Trimming removed 5 bases from V and 4 bases from J, with 8 bases in between. The CDR3 DNA reads as TGTGCCAGCAGCCCAGACAGCACTGAAGCTTTCTTT. This sequence encodes CASSPDSTEAFF.

The rearrangement links TRBV11-3 to TRBJ2-1; TRBD2 matches at 11 bases. The ends lost 4 bases at V and 9 bases at J; junction bases unmatched: 11. The CDR3 contains 16 residues. From germline, CDR1 is SGHNT and CDR2 YENEEA. The CDR3 DNA sequence: TGTGCCAGCAGCTCAAGACTAGCGGGGCATGGGGGTGAGCAGTTCTTC. Protein: CASSSRLAGHGGEQFF. Complete variable domain (other parts from reference TRBV11-3 and TRBJ2-1): EAGVVQSPRYKIIEKKQPVAFWCNPISGHNTLYWYLQNLGQGPELLIRYENEEAVDDSQLPKDRFSAERLKGVDSTLKIQPAELGDSAVYLCASSSRLAGHGGEQFFGPGTRLTVL.